This T cell receptor (beta chain) was documented in a study of CD8 T cells in ankylosing spondylitis. Libraries for TCR beta were made by quantitative 5'-RACE with molecular barcodes. TCRdb re-analysed the 5' RACE reads in MiXCR, keeping a single row per CDR3 protein. The sample carries 670,000 or so distinct CDR3 sequences, around 20% recorded once. The CDR3 consists of 13 residues. Germline-derived CDR1 and CDR2 are SNHLY and FYNNEI. V lost 4 bases to trimming and J lost 5 bases, with 11 bases between them. This clonotype was seen more than once but under ten times. What it binds is not known. Findings and limits, study-wide: Researchers reportedly found disease-linked clones significantly enriched in matched ankylosing spondylitis synovial fluid. A motif in TCR beta, a set of several highly homologous variants, appeared characteristic of ankylosing spondylitis blood.

V gene TRBV2 combines with J gene TRBJ2-5; D gene uncertain. The sample comprised blood, either unsorted or a sorted T cell fraction (not recorded which). The source of this sequence is a male donor with ankylosing spondylitis. The CDR3 here is CASSVAGRETQYF. CDR3 in DNA: TGTGCCAGCAGTGTCGCTGGCCGGGAGACCCAGTACTTC.